This T cell receptor beta chain is drawn from a study of cytomegalovirus exposure and HLA in healthy donors. As for the study in general: Researchers previously reported finding more than 100 million unique TCR beta sequences from around 200 million T cells.

V shed 3 bases and J shed 7 bases, with 13 bases lying between them. This CDR3 spans 14 amino acids. Germline values: CDR1 LNHDA, CDR2 SQIVND (reference sequence). The PCR used 60 Vbeta and 13 Jbeta primers. The assay was immunoSEQ multiplex PCR, and TCRdb's table has in-frame clones only and misses some. The sample holds roughly 130,000 clones; approximately 81% are singletons and the top ten take 2% to 2.5%. Points on this clone: Its target is unknown.

Study-wide results and limits: In a later analysis, at a false discovery rate of 0.05, 15,000 to 20,000 TCR beta sequences matched HLA alleles. The records held CMV serostatus as the only immune exposure information.

Material: PBMCs. This clonotype originated in a man aged 18-30 years in good health and CMV-seronegative. The V call is TRBV19, the J call TRBJ2-1; a possible D gene is TRBD2 (6 bases). The CDR3, as DNA: TGTGCCAGTAGTATGGGGGGATTGGGGAATGAGCAGTTCTTC. It specifies CASSMGGLGNEQFF.